The sequence of this T cell receptor beta chain was determined in a study of blood T cell repertoires in COVID-19. The data were produced by immunoSEQ multiplex PCR, yet TCRdb's version contains in-frame clones alone and is incomplete. The sample lists 150,000 or so clones, approximately 86% occurring once. This clone has a handful of counts. Sequencing was performed on peripheral blood. The TCR was taken from a man aged 55 to 70 with COVID-19, enrolled during active disease.

CDR3 sequence reads: CASTTTANTEAFF. CDR3 nucleotides: TGTGCCAGCACCACTACTGCTAACACTGAAGCTTTCTTT. The rearrangement joins TRBV6-5 to TRBJ1-1; D remains unclear. Germline CDR1 and CDR2: MNHEY and SVGAGI. Trimming removed 7 bases at V and 2 bases at J, with 11 bases between. This CDR3 is 13 amino acids long.